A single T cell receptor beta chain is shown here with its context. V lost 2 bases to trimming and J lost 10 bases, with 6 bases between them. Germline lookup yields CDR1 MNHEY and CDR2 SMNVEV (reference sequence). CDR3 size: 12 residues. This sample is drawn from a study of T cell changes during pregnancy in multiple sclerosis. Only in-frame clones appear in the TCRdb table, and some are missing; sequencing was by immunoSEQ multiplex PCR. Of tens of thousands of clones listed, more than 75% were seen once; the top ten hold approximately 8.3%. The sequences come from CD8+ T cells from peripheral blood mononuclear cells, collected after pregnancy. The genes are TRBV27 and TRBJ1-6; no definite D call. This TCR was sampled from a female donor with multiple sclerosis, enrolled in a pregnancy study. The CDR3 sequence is CASSLEGSPLHF. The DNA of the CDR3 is TGTGCCAGCAGTTTAGAGGGATCACCCCTCCACTTT.